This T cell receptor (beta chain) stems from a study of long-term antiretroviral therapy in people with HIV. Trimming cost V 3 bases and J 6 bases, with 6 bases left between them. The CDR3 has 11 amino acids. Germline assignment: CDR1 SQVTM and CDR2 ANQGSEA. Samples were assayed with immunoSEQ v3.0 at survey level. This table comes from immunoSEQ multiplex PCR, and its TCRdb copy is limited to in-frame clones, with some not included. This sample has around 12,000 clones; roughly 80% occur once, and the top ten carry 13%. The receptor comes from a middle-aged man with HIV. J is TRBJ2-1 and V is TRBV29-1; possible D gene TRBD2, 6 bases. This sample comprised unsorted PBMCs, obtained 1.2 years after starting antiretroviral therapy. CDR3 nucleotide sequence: TGCAGCGTTGAGACTAGCAATGAGCAGTTCTTC. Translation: CSVETSNEQFF.